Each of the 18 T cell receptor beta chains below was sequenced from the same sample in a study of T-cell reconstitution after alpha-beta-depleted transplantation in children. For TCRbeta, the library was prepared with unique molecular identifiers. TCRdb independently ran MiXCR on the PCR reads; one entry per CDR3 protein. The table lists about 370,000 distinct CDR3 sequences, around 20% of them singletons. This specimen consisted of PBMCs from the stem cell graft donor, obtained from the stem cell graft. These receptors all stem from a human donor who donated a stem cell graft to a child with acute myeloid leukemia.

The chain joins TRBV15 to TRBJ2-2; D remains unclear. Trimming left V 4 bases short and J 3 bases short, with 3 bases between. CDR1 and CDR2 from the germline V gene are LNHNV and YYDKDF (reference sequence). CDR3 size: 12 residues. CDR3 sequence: CATSNYTGELFF. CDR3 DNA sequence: TGTGCCACCAGCAACTACACCGGGGAGCTGTTTTTT.

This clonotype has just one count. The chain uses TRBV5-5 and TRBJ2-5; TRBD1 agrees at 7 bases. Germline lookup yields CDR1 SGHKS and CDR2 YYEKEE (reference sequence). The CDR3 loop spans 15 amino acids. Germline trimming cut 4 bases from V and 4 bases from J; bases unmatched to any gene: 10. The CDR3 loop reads CASSPDRDWGETQYF. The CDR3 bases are TGTGCCAGCAGCCCAGACAGGGATTGGGGAGAGACCCAGTACTTC.

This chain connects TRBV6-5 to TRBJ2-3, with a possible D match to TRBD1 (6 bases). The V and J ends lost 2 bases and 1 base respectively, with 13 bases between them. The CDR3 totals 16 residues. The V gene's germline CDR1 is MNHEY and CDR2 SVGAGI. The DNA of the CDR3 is TGTGCCAGCAGTTACACCGGACAGCTAGGCACAGATACGCAGTATTTT. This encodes CASSYTGQLGTDTQYF.

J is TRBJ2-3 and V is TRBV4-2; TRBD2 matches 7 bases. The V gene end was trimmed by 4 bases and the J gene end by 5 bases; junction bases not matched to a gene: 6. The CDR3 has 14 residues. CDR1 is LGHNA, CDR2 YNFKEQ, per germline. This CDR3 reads CASSPGLVGDTQYF. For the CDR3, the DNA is TGTGCCAGCAGCCCCGGACTAGTAGGAGATACGCAGTATTTT.

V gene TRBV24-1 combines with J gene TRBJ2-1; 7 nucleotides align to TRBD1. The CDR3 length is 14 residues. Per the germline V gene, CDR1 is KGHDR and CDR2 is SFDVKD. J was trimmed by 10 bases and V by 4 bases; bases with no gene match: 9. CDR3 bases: TGTGCCACCAGTGAAGGGACAGCCGCCGGGGAGCAGTTCTTC. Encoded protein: CATSEGTAAGEQFF.

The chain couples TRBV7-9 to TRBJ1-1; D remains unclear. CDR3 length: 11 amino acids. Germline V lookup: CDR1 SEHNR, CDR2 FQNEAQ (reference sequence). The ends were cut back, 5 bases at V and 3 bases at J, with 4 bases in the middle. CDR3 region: CASSVYTEAFF. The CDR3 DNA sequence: TGTGCCAGCAGCGTCTACACTGAAGCTTTCTTT.

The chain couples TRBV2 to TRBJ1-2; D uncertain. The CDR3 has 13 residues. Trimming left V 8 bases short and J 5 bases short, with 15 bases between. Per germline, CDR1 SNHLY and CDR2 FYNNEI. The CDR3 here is CASQLQEEYGYTF. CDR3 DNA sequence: TGTGCCAGCCAACTCCAGGAGGAATATGGCTACACCTTC. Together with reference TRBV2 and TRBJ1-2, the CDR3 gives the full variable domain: EPEVTQTPSHQVTQMGQEVILRCVPISNHLYFYWYRQILGQKVEFLVSFYNNEISEKSEIFDDQFSVERPDGSNFTLKIRSTKLEDSAMYFCASQLQEEYGYTFGSGTRLTVV.

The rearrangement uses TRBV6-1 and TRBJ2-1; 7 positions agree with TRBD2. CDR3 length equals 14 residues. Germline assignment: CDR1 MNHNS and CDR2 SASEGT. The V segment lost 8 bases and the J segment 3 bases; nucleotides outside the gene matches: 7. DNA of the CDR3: TGTGCCAGCGCGGGGCAGCGGGACTACAATGAGCAGTTCTTC. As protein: CASAGQRDYNEQFF.

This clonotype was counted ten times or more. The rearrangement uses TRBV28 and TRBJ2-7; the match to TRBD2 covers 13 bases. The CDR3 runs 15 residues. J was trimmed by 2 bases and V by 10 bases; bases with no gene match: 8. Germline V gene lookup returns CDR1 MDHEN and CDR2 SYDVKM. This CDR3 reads CATTTGTSGTYEQYF. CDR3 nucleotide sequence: TGTGCCACCACGACCGGGACTAGCGGGACCTACGAGCAGTACTTC.

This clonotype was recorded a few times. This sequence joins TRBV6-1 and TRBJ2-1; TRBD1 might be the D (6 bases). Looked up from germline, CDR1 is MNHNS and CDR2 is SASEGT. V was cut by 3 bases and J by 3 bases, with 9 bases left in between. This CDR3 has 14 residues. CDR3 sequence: CASSDRDNYNEQFF. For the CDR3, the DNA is TGTGCCAGCAGTGACCGGGACAACTACAATGAGCAGTTCTTC.

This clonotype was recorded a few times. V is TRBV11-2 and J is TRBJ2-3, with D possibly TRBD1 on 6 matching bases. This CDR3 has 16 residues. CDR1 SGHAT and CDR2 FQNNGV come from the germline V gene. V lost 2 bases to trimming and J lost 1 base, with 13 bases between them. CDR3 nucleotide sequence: TGTGCCAGCAGCTTATGGGGGCGTGAGGGCACAGATACGCAGTATTTT. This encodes CASSLWGREGTDTQYF.

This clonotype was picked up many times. The CDR3 region is CSAQGDSYNEQFF. The CDR3 nucleotides read TGCAGCGCCCAGGGGGACTCCTACAATGAGCAGTTCTTC. The chain combines TRBV29-1 with TRBJ2-1, with 7 nucleotides matching TRBD1. The CDR3 is made up of 13 amino acids. Germline V gene lookup returns CDR1 SQVTM and CDR2 ANQGSEA. The J segment lost 0 bases and the V segment lost 7 bases, leaving 3 bases of the junction unmatched.

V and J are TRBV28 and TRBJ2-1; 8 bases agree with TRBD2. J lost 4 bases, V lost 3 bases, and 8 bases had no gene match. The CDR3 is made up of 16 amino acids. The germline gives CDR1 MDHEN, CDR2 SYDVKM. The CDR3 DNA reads TGTGCCAGCAGTTTCTATCCAGCGGGAGAGTACAATGAGCAGTTCTTC. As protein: CASSFYPAGEYNEQFF.

The CDR3 sequence: CASTLLGEQFF. CDR3 DNA: TGTGCCAGCACCCTTCTGGGTGAGCAGTTCTTC. This chain uses TRBV12-3 or TRBV12-4 with TRBJ2-1; D is unresolved. Trimming pared 7 bases from V and 9 bases from J, leaving 10 bases between. The CDR3 runs 11 residues.

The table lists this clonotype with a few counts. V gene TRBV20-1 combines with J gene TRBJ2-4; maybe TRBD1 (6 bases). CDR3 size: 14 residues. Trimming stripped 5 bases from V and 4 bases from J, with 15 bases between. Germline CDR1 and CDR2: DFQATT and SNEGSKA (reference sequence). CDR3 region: CSARASGEKNIQYF. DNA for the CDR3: TGCAGTGCTCGTGCCTCAGGGGAAAAAAACATTCAGTACTTC.

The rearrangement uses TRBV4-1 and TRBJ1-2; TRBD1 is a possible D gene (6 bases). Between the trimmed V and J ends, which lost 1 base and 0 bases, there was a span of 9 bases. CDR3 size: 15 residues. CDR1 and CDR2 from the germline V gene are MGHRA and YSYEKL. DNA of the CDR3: TGCGCCAGCAGCCAAGCGGACAGAGCTAACTATGGCTACACCTTC. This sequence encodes CASSQADRANYGYTF.

The CDR3 coding sequence is TGTGCCAGCAGTTTCAGTCTGGGGACGCGGAATGAGCAGTTCTTC. Its protein product is CASSFSLGTRNEQFF. This sequence joins TRBV12-3 or TRBV12-4 and TRBJ2-1; D tentatively reads TRBD1 or TRBD2 (5 bases each). Between the trimmed V and J ends, which lost 3 bases and 7 bases, there was a span of 16 bases. This CDR3 has 15 amino acids.

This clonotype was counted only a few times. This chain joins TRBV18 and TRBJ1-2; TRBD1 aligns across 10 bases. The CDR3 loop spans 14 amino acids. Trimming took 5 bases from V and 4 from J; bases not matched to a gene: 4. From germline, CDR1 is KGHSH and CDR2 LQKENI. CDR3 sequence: CASSRTGGGYGYTF. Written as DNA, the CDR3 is TGTGCCAGCTCAAGGACAGGGGGAGGCTATGGCTACACCTTC.